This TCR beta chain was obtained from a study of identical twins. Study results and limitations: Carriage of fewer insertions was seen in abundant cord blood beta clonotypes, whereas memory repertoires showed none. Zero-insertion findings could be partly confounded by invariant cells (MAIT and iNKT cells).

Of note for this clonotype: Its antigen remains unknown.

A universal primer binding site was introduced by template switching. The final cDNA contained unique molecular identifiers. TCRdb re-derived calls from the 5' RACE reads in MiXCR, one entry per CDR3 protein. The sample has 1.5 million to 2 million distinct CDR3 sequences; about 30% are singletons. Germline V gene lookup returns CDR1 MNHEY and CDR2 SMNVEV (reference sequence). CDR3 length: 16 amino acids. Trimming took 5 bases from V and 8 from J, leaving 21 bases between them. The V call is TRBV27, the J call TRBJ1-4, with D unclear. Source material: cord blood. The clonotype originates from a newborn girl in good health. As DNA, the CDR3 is TGTGCCAGCAGTCCCCTTTTGGGGAGAGGTGAAGAAAAACTGTTTTTT. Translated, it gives CASSPLLGRGEEKLFF.